This TCR beta chain is drawn from a study of post-analysis software for immune sequencing data. Comments on this clonotype: Its target is unknown.

Notes on the study in general: Significantly decreased normalized Chao1 diversity was recorded for multiple sclerosis patients relative to controls. The five TRBV segments detected at higher frequency in patients than in controls included TRBV5-6, TRBV5-1 and TRBV20-1. Strong co-clustering by F measure was seen for same-batch samples.

Unique molecular identifiers had been added to the TCR beta cDNA libraries. Yield was roughly 500,000 cDNA molecules from roughly 0.93 to 9.6 million T cells. MiXCR was run by TCRdb on the PCR reads, yielding one entry per CDR3 protein. The sample lists 430,000 or so distinct CDR3 sequences, roughly 38% occurring once. CDR1 and CDR2 (germline): SGHTA, FQGNSA. V dropped 5 bases and J dropped 1; count of bases not matched to a gene: 4. CDR3 length: 14 residues. The J gene is TRBJ2-7, the V gene TRBV7-2, with 8 bases aligning to TRBD1. Specimen: blood. This TCR was sampled from a girl between 2 and 10 years old with multiple sclerosis. The CDR3 loop reads CASSHGTGSYEQYF. The CDR3 DNA reads TGTGCCAGCAGCCACGGGACAGGATCCTACGAGCAGTACTTC.